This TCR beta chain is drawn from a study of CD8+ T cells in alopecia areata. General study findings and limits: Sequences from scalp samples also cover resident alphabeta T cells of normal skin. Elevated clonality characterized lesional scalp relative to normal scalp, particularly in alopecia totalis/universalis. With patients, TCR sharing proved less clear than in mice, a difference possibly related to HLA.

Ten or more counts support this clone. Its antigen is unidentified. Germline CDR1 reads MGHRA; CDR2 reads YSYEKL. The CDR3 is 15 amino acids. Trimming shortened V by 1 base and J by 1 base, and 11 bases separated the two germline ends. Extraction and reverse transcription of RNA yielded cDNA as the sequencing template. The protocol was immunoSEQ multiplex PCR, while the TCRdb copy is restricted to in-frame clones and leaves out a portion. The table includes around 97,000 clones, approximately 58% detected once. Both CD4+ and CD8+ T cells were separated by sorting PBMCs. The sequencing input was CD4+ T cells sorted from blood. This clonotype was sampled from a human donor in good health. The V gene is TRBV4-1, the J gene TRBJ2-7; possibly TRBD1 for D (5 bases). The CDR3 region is CASSQAFRDSYEQYF. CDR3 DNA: TGCGCCAGCAGCCAAGCCTTCAGGGATTCCTACGAGCAGTACTTC.